This TCR beta chain was sequenced during a study of OX40 agonist ivuxolimab in advanced cancers. Study-level background: Participants averaged about 60 years of age (range about 23 to 80) and were roughly 83% male. Study-wide results and limits: On average, CD8+ T cells showed a greater number of expanded clones than CD4+. CD4+ and CD8+ blood T cells expanded clonally by week 6 at 0.1 to 3.0 mg/kg.

A remark on this clone: The antigen remains unidentified.

Enrollment shut out patients with autoimmune disease history or systemic immunosuppression. Method: immunoSEQ multiplex PCR; TCRdb's copy keeps in-frame clones and lacks some. The repertoire consists of about 67,000 clones, with 80% to 95% occurring once and the leading ten covering about 13%. Germline values: CDR1 SGHTA, CDR2 FQGNSA. The CDR3 is made up of 11 amino acids. V was trimmed by 2 bases and J by 9 bases, leaving 7 bases between them. This sample comprised CD4+ or CD8+ T cells sorted from blood, obtained in a trial of the OX40 agonist ivuxolimab. The rearrangement links TRBV7-2 to TRBJ2-5; a weak D match, TRBD1 (5 bases). The clonotype comes from an adult with an advanced solid tumor such as melanoma, head and neck, liver or kidney cancer. For the CDR3, the DNA is TGTGCCAGCAGCTTATCAGGGCCCCAGTACTTC. This translates into CASSLSGPQYF.